This T cell receptor (beta chain) emerged from a study of shared clonotypes between healthy human individuals. The overall study: A donor's plate count was three for CD4 naive and three for CD4 memory; CD8 naive had two and CD8 memory one. The study's findings and limits: Only blood samples were collected, and tissue repertoires likely differ.

This CDR3 is 14 amino acids long. Looked up from germline, CDR1 is SGHRS and CDR2 is YFSETQ. Deletions cut 4 bases from V and 6 bases from J, with 14 bases between. Clones were read by immunoSEQ multiplex PCR, and TCRdb kept only the in-frame ones, dropping some. There are 2,500,000 or so clones in the sample; about 92% occur only once, and 0.11% to 0.15% lies in the top ten. Concerning this clone: What it binds is not known.

The specimen sequenced was naive CD4+ T cells sorted from blood. Regarding subset: CD45RA+ positively selected. The V gene is TRBV5-1, the J gene TRBJ2-1; a weak D match, TRBD1 (6 bases). The clonotype was recovered from a man younger than 35 in good health. The CDR3 bases are TGCGCCAGCAGCCCAGGACAGACAGTCAATGAGCAGTTCTTC. Translated, it gives CASSPGQTVNEQFF.